The sample holds one count of the clone carrying this T cell receptor (beta chain). The antigen is unknown. These data come from a study of shared clonotypes between healthy human individuals. Overall study results and limits: With few donors, the genetic and exposure-history diversity represented was limited.

The ends lost 4 bases at V and 3 bases at J; junction bases unmatched: 4. CDR1 and CDR2 from the germline V gene are GTSNPN and SVGIG (reference sequence). CDR3 length equals 15 residues. This table comes from immunoSEQ multiplex PCR, and its TCRdb copy is limited to in-frame clones, with some not included. The sample has about half a million clones; roughly three quarters are singletons. The chain employs TRBV30 and TRBJ1-5; 12 bases match TRBD1. The sample was PBMCs. The clonotype comes from a woman aged 40 to 49 in good health. Some clones in this sample may be carry-over from other donors' samples. For the CDR3, the DNA is TGTGCCTGGACCGGGACAGGGGGCCCCAATCAGCCCCAGCATTTT. Amino acids: CAWTGTGGPNQPQHF. The variable domain in full, completed from reference TRBV30 and TRBJ1-5, reads SQTIHQWPATLVQPVGSPLSLECTVEGTSNPNLYWYRQAAGRGLQLLFYSVGIGQISSEVPQNLSASRPQDRQFILSSKKLLLSDSGFYLCAWTGTGGPNQPQHFGDGTRLSIL.